A single sample is the source of the 30 T cell receptor beta chains below, sequenced in a study of control samples from healthy donors and cancer patients. Produced via immunoSEQ multiplex PCR; TCRdb's table is partial and in-frame only. The sample has approximately 100,000 clones, 70% to 90% seen once. The specimen sequenced was blood. The receptors shown here come from a woman aged 40 to 49 in good health.

This clone was observed a handful of times. CDR3 in DNA: TGTGCCAGTAGGCAGGGGAACTATGGCTACACCTTC. This gives the protein CASRQGNYGYTF. The chain uses TRBV19 and TRBJ1-2; possibly TRBD1 for D (6 bases). The CDR3 has 12 residues. Germline V gene lookup returns CDR1 LNHDA and CDR2 SQIVND (reference sequence). V was trimmed by 6 bases and J by 2 bases, leaving 7 bases between them.

Here the CDR3 DNA reads TGCGCCAGCAACACAGGGGAATTGAACACTGAAGCTTTCTTT. Translating it yields CASNTGELNTEAFF. The chain combines TRBV5-1 with TRBJ1-1; 7 bases fit TRBD1. Unmatched junction bases numbered 5, after V lost 6 bases and J lost 0 bases. CDR1 is SGHRS and CDR2 is YFSETQ in the germline V gene. The CDR3 extends over 14 amino acids.

V and J are TRBV9 and TRBJ1-5; the D is unclear. V dropped 6 bases and J dropped 5 bases, with 36 bases sitting between them. The CDR3 has 21 residues. Germline V gene lookup returns CDR1 SGDLS and CDR2 YYNGEE. The CDR3 DNA follows: TGTGCCAGCACAGTGTCTGAGGGAACCGGGAAGGCTAGTCCGGAGGATCAGCCCCAGCATTTT. Residues: CASTVSEGTGKASPEDQPQHF. The full variable domain, in which reference TRBV9 and TRBJ1-5 provide the parts outside the CDR3, is DSGVTQTPKHLITATGQRVTLRCSPRSGDLSVYWYQQSLDQGLQFLIQYYNGEERAKGNILERFSAQQFPDLHSELNLSSLELGDSALYFCASTVSEGTGKASPEDQPQHFGDGTRLSIL.

V gene TRBV6-5 combines with J gene TRBJ1-4; 10 bases line up with TRBD1. V lost 0 bases, J lost 10 bases, and 2 bases stayed unmatched. CDR1 is MNHEY, CDR2 SVGAGI, per germline. The CDR3 is 14 residues long. The CDR3 region is CASSYSTGGGKLFF. CDR3 in DNA: TGTGCCAGCAGTTACTCGACAGGGGGCGGAAAACTGTTTTTT.

Only one count was recorded for this clone. The V call is TRBV6-2 or TRBV6-3, the J call TRBJ1-1; 7 nucleotides agree with TRBD1. Germline CDR1 is MNHEY and CDR2 is SVGEGT. This CDR3 has 15 residues. V lost 6 bases to trimming and J lost 4 bases; unmatched junction nucleotides: 11. The CDR3 here is CASSIPGQTVTEAFF. CDR3 coding DNA: TGTGCCAGCAGCATTCCGGGACAGACGGTCACTGAAGCTTTCTTT.

The chain recombines TRBV12-3 or TRBV12-4 with TRBJ1-1, with 7 bases that match TRBD1. This CDR3 has 13 amino acids. Trimming removed 6 bases from V and 4 bases from J; junction bases left unmatched: 5. The CDR3 reads CASREQGSTEAFF. CDR3 in DNA: TGTGCCAGCAGGGAACAGGGGAGCACTGAAGCTTTCTTT.

This clone was seen just once. The V gene is TRBV27, the J gene TRBJ1-1; D is uncertain. V shed 5 bases and J shed 5 bases, with 18 bases lying between them. The CDR3 has 15 residues. Germline CDR1 is MNHEY and CDR2 is SMNVEV (reference sequence). The CDR3 bases are TGTGCCAGCAGTCCCGACTTAAGAAGGGTGACTGAAGCTTTCTTT. Its protein is CASSPDLRRVTEAFF.

The rearrangement joins TRBV13 to TRBJ1-1, with 11 bases aligning to TRBD1. Germline values: CDR1 PRHDT, CDR2 FYEKMQ (reference sequence). Trimming took 5 bases from V and 4 from J; bases not matched to a gene: 0. The CDR3 length is 13 residues. In nucleotides, the CDR3 is TGTGCCAGCAGCGGGACAGGGGGCACTGAAGCTTTCTTT. It translates to CASSGTGGTEAFF.

V usage is TRBV7-2 and J usage is TRBJ2-5, with TRBD2 identical over 11 bases. In germline, CDR1 is SGHTA, CDR2 FQGNSA. CDR3 length: 16 amino acids. Trimming removed 5 bases from V and 1 base from J; junction bases left unmatched: 6. CDR3 sequence: CASSNRLAGRQETQYF. CDR3 nucleotide sequence: TGTGCCAGCAGCAATAGACTAGCGGGGCGCCAAGAGACCCAGTACTTC.

The V gene is TRBV5-6, the J gene TRBJ1-2; TRBD1 agrees at 8 bases. Germline V lookup: CDR1 SGHDT, CDR2 YYEEEE. The J segment lost 1 base and the V segment lost 4 bases, leaving 3 bases of the junction unmatched. This CDR3 region has 14 residues. The CDR3 bases are TGTGCCAGCAGCCCGGGACAGGTTAACTATGGCTACACCTTC. This sequence encodes CASSPGQVNYGYTF.

The V call is TRBV19, the J call TRBJ1-5; D ambiguous. V lost 3 bases and J 6 bases, leaving 12 bases between the germline ends. The V gene's germline CDR1 is LNHDA and CDR2 SQIVND (reference sequence). The CDR3 extends over 14 amino acids. The CDR3 spells CASSILGDAQPQHF. CDR3 nucleotide sequence: TGTGCCAGTAGTATCCTTGGGGATGCTCAGCCCCAGCATTTT.

The rearrangement uses TRBV30 and TRBJ1-2, with D unresolved. Trimming took 6 bases from V and 4 from J, leaving 15 bases between them. Germline V gene sequence: CDR1 GTSNPN, CDR2 SVGIG (reference sequence). This CDR3 has 13 residues. Here the CDR3 reads CACLRFRGYGYTF. The CDR3 DNA sequence: TGTGCCTGCCTACGATTCCGGGGCTATGGCTACACCTTC.

This chain uses TRBV14 with TRBJ2-7; tentative D call: TRBD2 (5 bases). Germline values: CDR1 SGHDN, CDR2 FVKESK. The V gene lost 1 base and the J gene lost 2 bases, with 9 bases spanning the gap. This CDR3 region has 14 residues. The CDR3 protein is CASSQAGSAYEQYF. Written as DNA, the CDR3 is TGTGCCAGCAGCCAAGCGGGGTCCGCCTACGAGCAGTACTTC.

The chain uses TRBV21-1 and TRBJ2-1; the table's TRBD2 call for D was not verified on the DNA. TRBV21-1 is a pseudogene. This CDR3 contains 17 residues. CDR3 residues: CASSKEELAGLYNEQFF. The CDR3 DNA is TGTGCCAGCAGCAAGGAGGAGCTAGCGGGGTTATACAATGAGCAGTTCTTC.

The rearrangement uses TRBV3-1 (or the pseudogene TRBV3-2) and TRBJ2-2; D unresolved. This CDR3 is built from 11 residues. In germline, CDR1 is LGHDT, CDR2 YNNKEL (reference sequence). V lost 2 bases and J 7 bases, leaving 2 bases between the germline ends. CDR3: CASSQFGELFF. CDR3 DNA: TGTGCCAGCAGCCAATTCGGGGAGCTGTTTTTT.

This chain uses TRBV5-4 with TRBJ1-1, with TRBD1 identical over 9 bases. The CDR3 extends over 15 amino acids. In germline, CDR1 is SGHNT, CDR2 YYREEE (reference sequence). V gave up 4 bases and J gave up 0 bases; unmatched junction bases: 4. CDR3 protein: CASSGGQGMNTEAFF. CDR3 coding DNA: TGTGCCAGCAGCGGGGGACAGGGCATGAACACTGAAGCTTTCTTT.

The chain joins TRBV6-4 to TRBJ2-3; 7 bases line up with TRBD2. The CDR3 contains 15 residues. Germline lookup yields CDR1 MRHNA and CDR2 SNTAGT. V lost 0 bases to trimming and J lost 1 base; unmatched junction nucleotides: 1. CDR3 in amino acids: CASSDSRGGTDTQYF. The CDR3 DNA follows: TGTGCCAGCAGTGACTCCCGGGGGGGCACAGATACGCAGTATTTT.

This clone was recorded once. The rearrangement uses TRBV19 and TRBJ2-1; 8 nucleotides agree with TRBD1. The V gene's germline CDR1 is LNHDA and CDR2 SQIVND (reference sequence). Trimming at V came to 9 bases and at J to 4 bases, leaving 14 bases not matched to a gene. CDR3 length: 16 residues. CDR3 loop: CASQPFGQGFYNEQFF. DNA of the CDR3: TGTGCCAGCCAACCTTTCGGACAGGGATTTTACAATGAGCAGTTCTTC.

The chain couples TRBV7-2 to TRBJ2-1; 8 bases fit TRBD1. The CDR3 consists of 17 residues. Germline V gene data show CDR1 as SGHTA and CDR2 as FQGNSA. V lost 5 bases and J lost 1; bases outside the gene matches: 10. The CDR3 sequence is CASSARQGTFSYNEQFF. CDR3 DNA sequence: TGTGCCAGCAGCGCCCGACAGGGGACTTTTTCCTACAATGAGCAGTTCTTC.

The chain joins TRBV19 to TRBJ1-2, with D unresolved. The CDR3 is 14 amino acids. Per the germline V gene, CDR1 is LNHDA and CDR2 is SQIVND (reference sequence). Deletions cut 3 bases from V and 3 bases from J, with 11 bases between. For the CDR3, the DNA is TGTGCCAGTAGTATTCCCGGGCGGTACTATGGCTACACCTTC. Its translation is CASSIPGRYYGYTF. Together with reference TRBV19 and TRBJ1-2, the CDR3 gives the full variable domain: DGGITQSPKYLFRKEGQNVTLSCEQNLNHDAMYWYRQDPGQGLRLIYYSQIVNDFQKGDIAEGYSVSREKKESFPLTVTSAQKNPTAFYLCASSIPGRYYGYTFGSGTRLTVV.

This chain links TRBV5-4 with TRBJ1-6; possibly TRBD1 for D (6 bases). CDR3 length: 16 residues. Germline lookup yields CDR1 SGHNT and CDR2 YYREEE (reference sequence). Trimming stripped 4 bases from V and 6 bases from J, with 17 bases between. In nucleotides, the CDR3 is TGTGCCAGCAGCAAGTCCTTAGAGGACAGTAATTCACCCCTCCACTTT. It specifies CASSKSLEDSNSPLHF.

This chain joins TRBV18 and TRBJ1-6; no definite D call. The germline V gene encodes CDR1 KGHSH and CDR2 LQKENI. This CDR3 is 13 amino acids long. V was pared by 6 bases and J by 5 bases, with 8 bases between. CDR3 coding DNA: TGTGCCAGCTCGCAGAGTCATAATTCACCCCTCCACTTT. Amino acids: CASSQSHNSPLHF.

The CDR3 loop is CASSPHQGQGEKLFF. CDR3 DNA: TGTGCCAGCAGCCCCCACCAGGGACAGGGGGAAAAACTGTTTTTT. V usage is TRBV3-1 (or the pseudogene TRBV3-2) and J usage is TRBJ1-4, with 10 bases aligning to TRBD1. The CDR3 runs to 15 residues. With 4 bases clipped from V and 8 bases from J, the junction kept 7 bases outside the gene matches. Germline V lookup: CDR1 LGHDT, CDR2 YNNKEL (reference sequence).

Here the CDR3 DNA reads TGTGCCAGCAGTTTAACCGCGGGGGAGGACTATGGCTACACCTTC. Translated, it gives CASSLTAGEDYGYTF. The rearrangement joins TRBV27 to TRBJ1-2, with a possible D match to TRBD1 (5 bases). This CDR3 spans 15 amino acids. The ends were cut back, 2 bases at V and 3 bases at J, with 13 bases in the middle. From germline, CDR1 is MNHEY and CDR2 SMNVEV (reference sequence).

This CDR3 is CASAVQGNTEAFF. In nucleotides, the CDR3 is TGTGCCAGTGCGGTGCAGGGAAACACTGAAGCTTTCTTT. The V gene is TRBV19, the J gene TRBJ1-1; tentatively, D is TRBD1 (5 bases). V shed 8 bases and J shed 2 bases, with 12 bases lying between them. The germline CDR1 and CDR2 sequences are LNHDA and SQIVND (reference sequence). This CDR3 is 13 amino acids long.

This clone was picked up one time. The chain has TRBV4-3 and TRBJ1-5; D gene unclear. Trimming left V 1 base short and J 2 bases short, with 3 bases between. Germline assignment: CDR1 LGHNA and CDR2 YSLEER. CDR3 length equals 13 residues. The CDR3 DNA reads TGCGCCAGCAGCCAAGTTCGCAATCAGCCCCAGCATTTT. Its protein product is CASSQVRNQPQHF.

The chain couples TRBV3-1 (or the pseudogene TRBV3-2) to TRBJ1-1, with D tentatively TRBD1 (5 bases). CDR3 size: 14 residues. The V end lost 1 base, the J end lost 4 bases, and 10 bases lay between the germline ends. Germline V lookup: CDR1 LGHDT, CDR2 YNNKEL (reference sequence). CDR3 coding DNA: TGTGCCAGCAGCCAAGGGGGAGGGGTCACTGAAGCTTTCTTT. Amino acid sequence: CASSQGGGVTEAFF.

The chain is built from TRBV30 and TRBJ1-4; no reliable D call. Trimming shortened V by 3 bases and J by 3 bases, and 14 bases separated the two germline ends. The length of the CDR3 is 15 residues. CDR1 GTSNPN and CDR2 SVGIG come from the germline V gene (reference sequence). The CDR3: CAWSPTGTSNEKLFF. CDR3 DNA sequence: TGTGCCTGGAGCCCCACCGGAACCTCTAATGAAAAACTGTTTTTT.

The rearrangement uses TRBV11-3 and TRBJ1-5; D ambiguous. Deletions cut 5 bases from V and 3 bases from J, with 11 bases between. CDR1 SGHNT and CDR2 YENEEA come from the germline V gene. The length of the CDR3 is 14 residues. The CDR3 region has the DNA TGTGCCAGCAGCCAGTCCGGGGACAATCAGCCCCAGCATTTT. This gives the protein CASSQSGDNQPQHF. The whole variable domain, remainder taken from reference TRBV11-3 and TRBJ1-5, is EAGVVQSPRYKIIEKKQPVAFWCNPISGHNTLYWYLQNLGQGPELLIRYENEEAVDDSQLPKDRFSAERLKGVDSTLKIQPAELGDSAVYLCASSQSGDNQPQHFGDGTRLSIL.

This clone was counted between two and nine times. The chain has TRBV2 and TRBJ2-3, with 8 bases lining up with TRBD2. The CDR3 extends over 15 amino acids. Losses at the gene ends were 5 bases for V and 5 bases for J; bases not matched to a gene: 9. Germline lookup yields CDR1 SNHLY and CDR2 FYNNEI. The CDR3 loop is CASSTGGPVGDTQYF. CDR3 in DNA: TGTGCCAGCAGTACGGGGGGGCCCGTCGGAGATACGCAGTATTTT.